A single sample gave rise to the 2 T cell receptor beta chains below, sequenced in a study of blood T cell repertoires in COVID-19. Data came from immunoSEQ multiplex PCR; TCRdb stores just in-frame clones and leaves some out. The sample includes 35,000 to 50,000 clones, 89% of them seen just once. The sequenced sample consisted of peripheral blood. The receptor source for this set is a man aged 65-85 years with active COVID-19.

The chain uses TRBV2 and TRBJ1-6; tentative D call: TRBD1 (6 bases). CDR3 length: 15 amino acids. Germline values: CDR1 SNHLY, CDR2 FYNNEI. The V end lost 5 bases, the J end lost 2 bases, and 10 bases lay between the germline ends. The CDR3: CASSRRTAYNSPLHF. The CDR3 nucleotides read TGTGCCAGCAGTAGAAGGACAGCCTATAATTCACCCCTCCACTTT.

This sequence joins TRBV2 and TRBJ1-2; D call uncertain. Trimming stripped 2 bases from V and 8 bases from J, with 15 bases between. Germline V CDR1 and CDR2: SNHLY, FYNNEI. The CDR3 loop spans 14 amino acids. The CDR3 bases are TGTGCCAGCAGTGAAACCGCGGAGTCTAGGGGCTACACCTTC. Its translation is CASSETAESRGYTF.